Listed below are T cell receptor beta chains from one sample, sequenced in a study of blood T cell repertoires in COVID-19. Data came from immunoSEQ multiplex PCR; TCRdb stores just in-frame clones and leaves some out. The sample consists of about 270,000 clones, approximately 86% of them appearing once. Sequencing used PBMCs or T cells enriched from blood (not recorded which). The source is a woman aged 18-29 years who had recovered from COVID-19. The CDR3 runs from the conserved cysteine through the conserved F or W. D genes are given only for firm matches. Clone size is shown for a subset of rows, as once, few, many or a class of expanded clone.

size	V	D	J	CDR3	DNA
-	TRBV7-2	-	TRBJ1-2	CASSFDSGFYGYTF	TGTGCCAGCAGCTTTGACTCGGGGTTCTATGGCTACACCTTC
-	TRBV11-1	-	TRBJ2-5	CASSYVLLGETQYF	TGTGCCAGCAGCTACGTCCTACTCGGGGAGACCCAGTACTTC
-	TRBV7-9	-	TRBJ1-5	CASSSIGGEAPEEPQHF	TGTGCCAGCAGCTCGATCGGGGGTGAGGCCCCAGAGGAGCCCCAGCATTTT
-	TRBV28	TRBD1	TRBJ1-5	CASSSRDRGSQPQHF	TGTGCCAGCAGTTCCCGAGACAGGGGGTCTCAGCCCCAGCATTTT
-	TRBV6-2/TRBV6-3	-	TRBJ2-1	CASSYGDSRNEQFF	TGTGCCAGCAGTTACGGGGACTCCCGCAATGAGCAGTTCTTC
-	TRBV6-2/TRBV6-3	-	TRBJ2-1	CASSQPPGGPHNEQFF	TGTGCCAGCAGTCAACCCCCGGGGGGCCCCCACAATGAGCAGTTCTTC
-	TRBV19	TRBD1	TRBJ1-4	CASNRGEKLFF	TGTGCCAGTAACAGGGGTGAAAAACTGTTTTTT
-	TRBV25-1	-	TRBJ1-2	CASSTTDSYGYTF	TGTGCCAGCAGCACCACGGACAGTTATGGCTACACCTTC
-	TRBV5-1	-	TRBJ1-4	CASSSAPATNEKLFF	TGCGCCAGCAGCTCTGCACCGGCAACTAATGAAAAACTGTTTTTT
-	TRBV2	TRBD1	TRBJ1-5	CASTWDRRDQPQHF	TGTGCCAGCACTTGGGACAGGCGGGATCAGCCCCAGCATTTT
few	TRBV7-9	-	TRBJ2-3	CASSLDHSDTQYF	TGTGCCAGCAGCTTAGATCATTCAGATACGCAGTATTTT
-	TRBV30	TRBD2	TRBJ2-5	CAWSGTSGAGTQYF	TGTGCCTGGAGTGGGACTAGCGGAGCAGGGACCCAGTACTTC
-	TRBV7-3	TRBD2	TRBJ2-1	CASSMGLAGVSEQFF	TGTGCCAGCAGCATGGGACTAGCGGGAGTCAGTGAGCAGTTCTTC
-	TRBV3-1/TRBV3-2	-	TRBJ2-4	CASSQDAARQGKNIQYF	TGTGCCAGCAGCCAAGATGCCGCACGGCAGGGGAAAAACATTCAGTACTTC
-	TRBV29-1	TRBD1	TRBJ2-7	CSVGDRGVTYEQYF	TGCAGCGTTGGGGACAGGGGGGTGACCTACGAGCAGTACTTC
few	TRBV2	-	TRBJ2-7	CASRETVSSYEQYF	TGTGCCAGCAGGGAGACAGTAAGCTCCTACGAGCAGTACTTC
-	TRBV7-6	TRBD2	TRBJ2-1	CASSQQTSGRDLGNEQFF	TGTGCCAGCAGTCAACAAACGAGCGGGAGGGATCTGGGTAATGAGCAGTTCTTC
-	TRBV28	-	TRBJ1-3	CASSQSKNDCRSGNTIYF	TGTGCCAGCAGCCAAAGCAAAAACGACTGTCGCTCTGGAAACACCATATATTTT
once	TRBV27	TRBD1	TRBJ2-7	CASSSQGAIDEQYF	TGTGCCAGCAGCTCCCAGGGGGCTATCGACGAGCAGTACTTC
-	TRBV7-9	TRBD1	TRBJ2-3	CASTLERDRSPGDTQYF	TGTGCCAGCACCTTGGAAAGGGACAGGAGCCCAGGGGATACGCAGTATTTT
-	TRBV7-2	-	TRBJ2-5	CASSFPLSETQYF	TGTGCCAGCAGCTTCCCCCTTTCAGAGACCCAGTACTTC
-	TRBV4-1	TRBD2	TRBJ2-1	CASRSSGGSSYNEQFF	TGCGCCAGCAGAAGTAGCGGGGGGAGCTCCTACAATGAGCAGTTCTTC
large	TRBV28	-	TRBJ2-1	CASRTAGLNNEQFF	TGTGCCAGCCGAACGGCTGGACTTAACAATGAGCAGTTCTTC
many	TRBV6-5	TRBD1	TRBJ1-2	CASSLYRGLYGYTF	TGTGCCAGCAGCCTTTACAGGGGGCTCTATGGCTACACCTTC
few	TRBV7-2	-	TRBJ2-1	CASSFVAPNEQFF	TGTGCCAGCAGCTTTGTAGCCCCCAATGAGCAGTTCTTC
-	TRBV4-3	TRBD1	TRBJ1-6	CASSQGSGTGVYNSPLHF	TGCGCCAGCAGCCAAGGTTCCGGGACAGGTGTCTATAATTCACCCCTCCACTTT
few	TRBV5-6	-	TRBJ1-1	CASSSRLRTEAFF	TGTGCCAGCAGCTCACGACTGAGGACTGAAGCTTTCTTT